This is a list of T cell receptor beta chains from one sample in a study of monozygotic twins with inflammatory bowel disease. TCRdb reprocessed the 5' RACE reads and reports one entry per CDR3 protein, with no DNA. The repertoire shows approximately 330,000 distinct CDR3 sequences; the top ten hold around 2%. The sample consisted of blood. Receptor source: a human donor with ulcerative colitis or Crohn's disease, or a healthy co-twin of an affected twin (not recorded which). Each CDR3 is given with its conserved first and last residue.

v_call: TRBV5-1; j_call: TRBJ2-1; cdr3_aa: CASSLGDRGEQFF
v_call: TRBV3-1; j_call: TRBJ2-2; cdr3_aa: CASSQVRTGELFF
v_call: TRBV2; j_call: TRBJ2-7; cdr3_aa: CASLVRLEQYF
v_call: TRBV4-3; j_call: TRBJ2-1; cdr3_aa: CASSPKDSYNEQFF
v_call: TRBV18; j_call: TRBJ1-5; cdr3_aa: CASSGQQGQPQHF
v_call: TRBV5-1; j_call: TRBJ1-1; cdr3_aa: CASKRDLPSEAFF
v_call: TRBV20-1; j_call: TRBJ1-2; cdr3_aa: CSASNRGDYGYTF
v_call: TRBV11-3; j_call: TRBJ2-6; cdr3_aa: CASSEGTGGNGANVLTF
v_call: TRBV20-1; j_call: TRBJ1-6; cdr3_aa: CSARGTGWNSPLHF
v_call: TRBV5-1; j_call: TRBJ2-5; cdr3_aa: CASSSPGLVETQYF
v_call: TRBV18; j_call: TRBJ1-1; cdr3_aa: CASSPGGSSSRKMNTEAFF
v_call: TRBV28; j_call: TRBJ2-1; cdr3_aa: CANSPIGQAPVGEQFF
v_call: TRBV27; j_call: TRBJ1-3; cdr3_aa: CASSTNRNPGNTIYF
v_call: TRBV4-1; j_call: TRBJ2-2; cdr3_aa: CASRLDRVPGELFF
v_call: TRBV5-1; j_call: TRBJ2-2; cdr3_aa: CASSDPPGGHTGELFF
v_call: TRBV6-2/TRBV6-3; j_call: TRBJ1-1; cdr3_aa: CASSRTGSTEAFF
v_call: TRBV18; j_call: TRBJ2-2; cdr3_aa: CASSPITGELFF
v_call: TRBV7-2; j_call: TRBJ2-5; cdr3_aa: CASSQGLQYQETQYF
v_call: TRBV6-2/TRBV6-3; j_call: TRBJ2-5; cdr3_aa: CASSILKGARQETQYF
v_call: TRBV7-6; j_call: TRBJ2-2; cdr3_aa: CASSLELAGLAGELFF
v_call: TRBV27; j_call: TRBJ2-7; cdr3_aa: CASSMGLTLEQYF
v_call: TRBV29-1; j_call: TRBJ1-2; cdr3_aa: CSVDTGAPTGGYTF
v_call: TRBV24-1; j_call: TRBJ2-1; cdr3_aa: CATQTASSYNEQFF
v_call: TRBV6-5; j_call: TRBJ2-6; cdr3_aa: CASSHRLAQPSGANVLTF
v_call: TRBV5-5; j_call: TRBJ2-5; cdr3_aa: CASSRPTGVETQYF
v_call: TRBV5-4; j_call: TRBJ2-7; cdr3_aa: CASSLHGGSTYEQYF
v_call: TRBV18; j_call: TRBJ2-7; cdr3_aa: CASSPLPGQGSYEQYF
v_call: TRBV5-1; j_call: TRBJ1-1; cdr3_aa: CASSTQTGGHTEAFF
v_call: TRBV28; j_call: TRBJ2-7; cdr3_aa: CASSPGTSGSSYEQYF
v_call: TRBV7-2; j_call: TRBJ2-5; cdr3_aa: CASNGHSIQETQYF
v_call: TRBV7-2; j_call: TRBJ2-3; cdr3_aa: CASSRQSSGGTPDTQYF
v_call: TRBV6-6; j_call: TRBJ1-5; cdr3_aa: CALMDRGSNQPQHF
v_call: TRBV7-2; j_call: TRBJ2-7; cdr3_aa: CASSLLLYEQYF
v_call: TRBV4-2; j_call: TRBJ1-2; cdr3_aa: CASSADGSDREGYTF
v_call: TRBV30; j_call: TRBJ1-2; cdr3_aa: CAWSTGGGGYTF
v_call: TRBV9; j_call: TRBJ1-2; cdr3_aa: CASSKDGNYGYTF
v_call: TRBV12-3/TRBV12-4; j_call: TRBJ1-4; cdr3_aa: CASNSPGRNEKLFF
v_call: TRBV5-1; j_call: TRBJ2-7; cdr3_aa: CASSLVRSNSYEQYF
v_call: TRBV15; j_call: TRBJ1-2; cdr3_aa: CATSRDPREGYTF
v_call: TRBV28; j_call: TRBJ2-7; cdr3_aa: CATGAVRGAFAYEQYF
v_call: TRBV6-4; j_call: TRBJ1-2; cdr3_aa: CASRETGGSGYTF
v_call: TRBV4-1; j_call: TRBJ1-2; cdr3_aa: CASSHGQGSGYTF
v_call: TRBV6-1; j_call: TRBJ1-2; cdr3_aa: CASSRDITNYGYTF